This T cell receptor beta chain originates from a study of technical replicates of blood from a handful of donors. This table comes from immunoSEQ multiplex PCR, and its TCRdb copy is limited to in-frame clones, with some not included. The profile shows roughly 72,000 clones, about 92% of them singletons. V was shortened by 5 bases and J by 3 bases, with 11 bases between the two germline ends. There are 14 residues in the CDR3. Germline CDR1 reads SGHAT; CDR2 reads FQNNGV. The TCR originated in a human donor in good health. The gene calls are TRBV11-2 and TRBJ1-3, with a weak D call TRBD1 (5 bases). The specimen was T cells isolated from PBMCs. CDR3 in DNA: TGTGCCAGCAGCCCAGCGGGGGGTGGAAACACCATATATTTT. As protein: CASSPAGGGNTIYF. The variable domain in full, with the rest retrieved from reference TRBV11-2 and TRBJ1-3, is EAGVAQSPRYKIIEKRQSVAFWCNPISGHATLYWYQQILGQGPKLLIQFQNNGVVDDSQLPKDRFSAERLKGVDSTLKIQPAKLEDSAVYLCASSPAGGGNTIYFGEGSWLTVV.